One sample yielded the 29 T cell receptor beta chains listed below, sequenced in a study of graft-versus-host responses after intestinal transplantation. The table came from immunoSEQ multiplex PCR; TCRdb's copy has only in-frame clones and leaves some out. The profile shows some 13,000 clones, about 67% of them singletons. Investigators treated the graft tissue so that it released intraepithelial and lamina propria lymphocytes. The source was ileum tissue, collected 16 days after intestinal transplant. These receptors were obtained from a human patient who received an intestinal transplant, so some T cells may come from the graft donor.

This clone qualifies as medium-sized. The V gene is TRBV11-2, the J gene TRBJ2-7; the D is unclear. Germline V gene lookup returns CDR1 SGHAT and CDR2 FQNNGV. This CDR3 has 11 residues. Deletions cut 4 bases from V and 5 bases from J, with 6 bases between. The CDR3 DNA is TGTGCCAGCAGCTACGAGGACGAGCAGTACTTC. Its protein is CASSYEDEQYF.

V is TRBV30 and J is TRBJ2-1, with unresolved D. Germline V gene lookup returns CDR1 GTSNPN and CDR2 SVGIG (reference sequence). The V and J ends lost 0 bases and 0 bases respectively, with 6 bases between them. CDR3 size: 14 residues. The DNA for the CDR3 is TGTGCCTGGAGTGTCGTGAGCTCCTACAATGAGCAGTTCTTC. Protein product: CAWSVVSSYNEQFF.

The table lists this clone with a few counts. DNA for the CDR3: TGCAGCGTTGATTTTGGACTAGCGGGAACGTTCGAGCAGTACTTC. Its protein product is CSVDFGLAGTFEQYF. The chain combines TRBV29-1 with TRBJ2-7; 12 nucleotides line up with TRBD2. The junction had 9 bases not matched to a gene; V was cut back by 3 bases and J by 6 bases. Germline V gene sequence: CDR1 SQVTM, CDR2 ANQGSEA. CDR3 size: 15 residues.

The chain joins TRBV30 to TRBJ1-1; the match to TRBD1 covers 9 bases. The trim removed 0 bases at V and 4 bases at J, leaving 3 bases unmatched. Germline V lookup: CDR1 GTSNPN, CDR2 SVGIG (reference sequence). CDR3 length: 14 amino acids. The CDR3 here is CAWSVQGAGTEAFF. The CDR3 DNA reads TGTGCCTGGAGTGTACAGGGGGCCGGCACTGAAGCTTTCTTT.

This clone was picked up one time. This chain joins TRBV15 and TRBJ1-3, with D unclear. This CDR3 is built from 15 residues. The V end was cut by 0 bases, the J end by 0 bases, with 6 bases between. The germline V gene encodes CDR1 LNHNV and CDR2 YYDKDF (reference sequence). The CDR3 spells CATSRDANSGNTIYF. Here the CDR3 DNA reads TGTGCCACCAGCAGAGATGCGAACTCTGGAAACACCATATATTTT. Variable domain in full (rest from reference TRBV15 and TRBJ1-3): DAMVIQNPRYQVTQFGKPVTLSCSQTLNHNVMYWYQQKSSQAPKLLFHYYDKDFNNEADTPDNFQSRRPNTSFCFLDIRSPGLGDTAMYLCATSRDANSGNTIYFGEGSWLTVV.

The genes are TRBV7-9 and TRBJ1-4, with TRBD1 as a possible D gene (5 bases). Germline V gene sequence: CDR1 SEHNR, CDR2 FQNEAQ (reference sequence). Trimming took 8 bases from V and 3 from J, leaving 13 bases between them. There are 14 residues in the CDR3. The DNA for the CDR3 is TGTGCCAGCCTTGACACGACAGCTAATGAAAAACTGTTTTTT. This encodes CASLDTTANEKLFF. The variable domain in full, completed from reference TRBV7-9 and TRBJ1-4, reads DTGVSQNPRHKITKRGQNVTFRCDPISEHNRLYWYRQTLGQGPEFLTYFQNEAQLEKSRLLSDRFSAERPKGSFSTLEIQRTEQGDSAMYLCASLDTTANEKLFFGSGTQLSVL.

The chain recombines TRBV7-2 with TRBJ1-5, with TRBD1 matching over 9 bases. Unmatched junction bases numbered 15, after V lost 5 bases and J lost 7 bases. The CDR3 loop spans 17 amino acids. Per germline, CDR1 SGHTA and CDR2 FQGNSA. The CDR3 sequence is CASSLKAWGQGFQPQHF. The CDR3 DNA reads TGTGCCAGCAGCCTTAAGGCCTGGGGACAGGGTTTCCAGCCCCAGCATTTT.

The V call is TRBV7-2, the J call TRBJ1-1, with D tentatively TRBD1 (6 bases). The CDR3 loop spans 14 amino acids. V was shortened by 5 bases and J by 4 bases, with 14 bases between the two germline ends. Germline CDR1 and CDR2: SGHTA and FQGNSA. The CDR3 nucleotides are TGTGCCAGCAGCCCTACCAGGGGTGGCACTGAAGCTTTCTTT. Encoded protein: CASSPTRGGTEAFF.

This clone has a handful of counts. The rearrangement links TRBV6-1 to TRBJ2-7; weak D call: TRBD2 (6 bases). Germline V gene lookup returns CDR1 MNHNS and CDR2 SASEGT. The V end was cut by 1 base, the J end by 7 bases, with 8 bases between. The CDR3 is made up of 12 amino acids. The CDR3 coding sequence is TGTGCCAGCAGTGAAGAAGGACTAGAGCAGTACTTC. This gives the protein CASSEEGLEQYF.

V and J are TRBV6-1 and TRBJ1-4, with 9 bases fitting TRBD1. CDR3 length: 15 residues. J lost 6 bases, V lost 4 bases, and 6 bases had no gene match. Germline V gene lookup returns CDR1 MNHNS and CDR2 SASEGT. The CDR3 here is CASSAETGGDEKLFF. DNA for the CDR3: TGTGCCAGCAGTGCGGAGACAGGGGGGGATGAAAAACTGTTTTTT.

This chain uses TRBV6-5 with TRBJ2-2; 7 bases match TRBD2. CDR3 length: 16 residues. J lost 7 bases, V lost 0 bases, and 8 bases had no gene match. CDR1 is MNHEY, CDR2 SVGAGI, per germline. This CDR3 is CASSYSTGGWNGELFF. The DNA of the CDR3 is TGTGCCAGCAGTTACTCGACGGGGGGTTGGAACGGGGAGCTGTTTTTT.

V usage is TRBV19 and J usage is TRBJ2-1; TRBD2 might be the D (5 bases). The ends were cut back, 1 base at V and 1 base at J, with 8 bases in the middle. The length of the CDR3 is 15 residues. In germline, CDR1 is LNHDA, CDR2 SQIVND (reference sequence). CDR3 amino acids: CASSIASGSYNEQFF. The CDR3 DNA follows: TGTGCCAGTAGTATAGCCAGCGGATCCTACAATGAGCAGTTCTTC.

The chain recombines TRBV7-9 with TRBJ1-1; 10 bases fit TRBD1. The germline CDR1 and CDR2 sequences are SEHNR and FQNEAQ (reference sequence). This CDR3 has 17 amino acids. The V segment lost 4 bases and the J segment 5 bases; nucleotides outside the gene matches: 13. The CDR3 bases are TGTGCCAGCAGCTCGCGATGGGGGACAGGGGTGGGGACTGAAGCTTTCTTT. It codes for CASSSRWGTGVGTEAFF.

V and J are TRBV9 and TRBJ2-1; perhaps TRBD1 as D (5 bases). The V end was cut by 3 bases, the J end by 0 bases, with 10 bases between. In germline, CDR1 is SGDLS, CDR2 YYNGEE. The length of the CDR3 is 15 residues. The DNA for the CDR3 is TGTGCCAGCAGCGGGGGCTTGAGCTCCTACAATGAGCAGTTCTTC. This sequence encodes CASSGGLSSYNEQFF.

The CDR3 nucleotides read TGCGCCAGCAGCTCAGGACAGGGGAGCTCCTACGAGCAGTACTTC. It codes for CASSSGQGSSYEQYF. The J gene is TRBJ2-7, the V gene TRBV5-1, with 9 bases lining up with TRBD1. V shed 3 bases and J 0 bases; nucleotides not matched to a gene: 4. CDR1 is SGHRS and CDR2 is YFSETQ in the germline V gene. The CDR3 contains 15 residues.

This sequence joins TRBV5-4 and TRBJ2-3; D uncertain. This CDR3 has 13 amino acids. The germline CDR1 and CDR2 sequences are SGHNT and YYREEE (reference sequence). V lost 0 bases and J lost 4, with 6 bases in between. The CDR3 loop reads CASSLGLPDTQYF. As DNA, the CDR3 is TGTGCCAGCAGCTTGGGTCTCCCAGATACGCAGTATTTT.

In its sample, this clone was seen once. The gene calls are TRBV5-1 and TRBJ1-1, with unresolved D. The V gene lost 0 bases and the J gene lost 8 bases, with 14 bases spanning the gap. The CDR3 totals 14 residues. Per germline, CDR1 SGHRS and CDR2 YFSETQ. The CDR3 sequence: CASSLAVWTVEAFF. In nucleotides, the CDR3 is TGCGCCAGCAGCTTGGCCGTCTGGACTGTAGAAGCTTTCTTT.

This rearrangement joins TRBV5-1 to TRBJ1-2; TRBD1 might be the D (5 bases). V was shortened by 7 bases and J by 0 bases, with 13 bases between the two germline ends. CDR1 is SGHRS, CDR2 YFSETQ, per germline. This CDR3 has 14 residues. The CDR3 nucleotides read TGCGCCAGCCGGCCTGCAGGGACTAACTATGGCTACACCTTC. It encodes CASRPAGTNYGYTF. The full variable domain, rest sourced from reference TRBV5-1 and TRBJ1-2, is KAGVTQTPRYLIKTRGQQVTLSCSPISGHRSVSWYQQTPGQGLQFLFEYFSETQRNKGNFPGRFSGRQFSNSRSEMNVSTLELGDSALYLCASRPAGTNYGYTFGSGTRLTVV.

Here the CDR3 DNA reads TGCGCCAGCAGCTTGGATGGACAGGGGGCGAACACTGAAGCTTTCTTT. Translated: CASSLDGQGANTEAFF. The J gene is TRBJ1-1, the V gene TRBV5-1, with 11 positions matching TRBD1. Germline CDR1 and CDR2: SGHRS and YFSETQ. The CDR3 has 16 amino acids. The V and J ends lost 0 bases and 1 base, in that order; junction bases with no gene match: 2.

This clone was recorded a few times. The chain carries TRBV9 and TRBJ2-3; 10 bases fit TRBD1. Germline assignment: CDR1 SGDLS and CDR2 YYNGEE. The CDR3 is 17 amino acids. Losses at the gene ends were 2 bases for V and 2 bases for J; bases not matched to a gene: 8. CDR3 sequence (DNA): TGTGCCAGCAGCGTTAATCGGGACAGGGGAAACACAGATACGCAGTATTTT. Protein sequence: CASSVNRDRGNTDTQYF.

V and J are TRBV7-2 and TRBJ1-2, with 10 bases matching TRBD1. CDR1 and CDR2 (germline): SGHTA, FQGNSA. The trim removed 5 bases at V and 4 bases at J, leaving 4 bases unmatched. The CDR3 extends over 14 amino acids. CDR3 in amino acids: CASSPTGGRYGYTF. The CDR3 region has the DNA TGTGCCAGCAGCCCGACAGGGGGCCGCTATGGCTACACCTTC.

The V and J genes are TRBV4-1 and TRBJ2-3; TRBD2 matches 7 bases. Unmatched junction bases numbered 4, after V lost 0 bases and J lost 1 base. Germline CDR1 MGHRA, CDR2 YSYEKL. The CDR3 extends over 16 amino acids. The DNA of the CDR3 is TGCGCCAGCAGCCAAGATGGGGGGGGACGCACAGATACGCAGTATTTT. Protein: CASSQDGGGRTDTQYF.

The chain joins TRBV5-1 to TRBJ2-5, with a possible D match to TRBD2 (7 bases). The germline V and J ends were trimmed by 3 bases and 2 bases, with 23 bases remaining between them. Germline V gives CDR1 SGHRS, CDR2 YFSETQ. This CDR3 region has 18 residues. CDR3 loop: CASSWNFWRGGRQETQYF. As DNA, the CDR3 is TGCGCCAGCAGCTGGAACTTTTGGAGGGGGGGTAGGCAAGAGACCCAGTACTTC.

This sequence joins TRBV5-1 and TRBJ1-6; no clear D. V shed 2 bases and J shed 0 bases, with 9 bases lying between them. Germline V lookup: CDR1 SGHRS, CDR2 YFSETQ. The length of the CDR3 is 16 residues. Here the CDR3 reads CASSFTRSSYNSPLHF. Here the CDR3 DNA reads TGCGCCAGCAGCTTTACTCGGAGCTCCTATAATTCACCCCTCCACTTT. The complete variable domain, with remaining parts taken from reference TRBV5-1 and TRBJ1-6, reads KAGVTQTPRYLIKTRGQQVTLSCSPISGHRSVSWYQQTPGQGLQFLFEYFSETQRNKGNFPGRFSGRQFSNSRSEMNVSTLELGDSALYLCASSFTRSSYNSPLHFGNGTRLTVT.

The chain uses TRBV7-8 and TRBJ2-7; no clear D. This CDR3 contains 12 residues. V shed 8 bases and J shed 1 base, with 9 bases lying between them. Per germline, CDR1 SGHVS and CDR2 FQNEAQ. CDR3 in DNA: TGTGCCAGCGCGCAAAAATCCTACGAGCAGTACTTC. Amino acid sequence: CASAQKSYEQYF.

The rearrangement uses TRBV27 and TRBJ1-5; D may be TRBD1 (6 bases). V lost 6 bases and J lost 5, with 14 bases in between. The CDR3 is made up of 14 amino acids. CDR1 is MNHEY and CDR2 is SMNVEV in the germline V gene (reference sequence). The DNA for the CDR3 is TGTGCCAGCAGCCTAGGGGGGGAATATCAGCCCCAGCATTTT. Translated, it gives CASSLGGEYQPQHF.

This clone was observed a single time. The chain links TRBV6-4 to TRBJ2-2; 7 nucleotides match TRBD2. Germline V gene data show CDR1 as MRHNA and CDR2 as SNTAGT. With 5 bases clipped from V and 3 bases from J, the junction kept 6 bases outside the gene matches. CDR3 length: 15 amino acids. CDR3 sequence (DNA): TGTGCCAGCAGTCGTGGCGGGGGTGACACCGGGGAGCTGTTTTTT. Its protein is CASSRGGGDTGELFF.

The CDR3 is CASSSYPDRFYEQYF. The CDR3 DNA sequence: TGTGCCAGCAGTTCCTACCCGGACAGATTCTACGAGCAGTACTTC. The chain couples TRBV6-5 to TRBJ2-7; D perhaps matches TRBD1 (6 bases). V was clipped by 4 bases and J by 3 bases, with 16 bases between them. CDR1 and CDR2 from the germline V gene are MNHEY and SVGAGI. The CDR3 has 15 amino acids.

The chain is built from TRBV10-3 and TRBJ1-1, with D perhaps TRBD1 (6 bases). The CDR3 loop spans 16 amino acids. Trimming took 10 bases from V and 4 from J, leaving 25 bases between them. The V gene's germline CDR1 is ENHRY and CDR2 SYGVKD. CDR3 loop: CATKQGLQGYSTEAFF. The CDR3 DNA sequence: TGTGCCACCAAGCAAGGTTTACAGGGATACAGCACTGAAGCTTTCTTT.